The clone carrying this TCR beta chain has a handful of counts. Its specificity is unknown. To make TCR beta libraries, researchers used iRepertoire HTBI primers and Arm-PCR of CDR3 regions. TCRdb reprocessed the multiplex PCR reads with MiXCR, giving one entry per CDR3 protein. The data show fewer than 400,000 distinct CDR3 sequences, around 20% seen once. This sample was taken from a study of regulatory T cells in long-lasting Graves disease. Study-wide points: Persistent disease favored TRBV28, TRBJ1-2 and TRBJ2-5. Accuracy might have suffered from few samples.

The V gene lost 7 bases and the J gene lost 1 base, with 14 bases spanning the gap. Germline CDR1 DFQATT, CDR2 SNEGSKA (reference sequence). The CDR3 consists of 13 residues. Indicated time point: persistent/refractory GD, antithyroid drugs over 5 years with positive TRAb. From PBMCs, RNA was extracted and then used to make the TCR library. V is TRBV20-1 and J is TRBJ2-7; D unclear. The input for sequencing was peripheral blood mononuclear cells (PBMCs), taken when the disease was refractory, from a patient treated with antithyroid drugs. The sequence derives from a female donor with Graves disease. CDR3 in DNA: TGCAGTGTAAGTGAGGTCCTGTCCTACGAGCAGTACTTC. Encoded protein: CSVSEVLSYEQYF.